This T cell receptor beta chain is from a study of radiation and T cells in renal cell carcinoma. Libraries were prepared by immunoSEQ multiplex PCR; TCRdb keeps only in-frame clonotypes and omits some of them. The table includes roughly 21,000 clones, around half detected once. Treatment of the sample: treatment-naive control, cytoreductive nephrectomy. Control tumors came from treatment-naive patients without prior radiation. Specimen: tumor tissue, collected from a patient whose treatment was nephrectomy without radiotherapy. This TCR was sampled from a human donor with renal cell carcinoma.

CDR3 loop: CASTLGNPPGSYEQYF. CDR3 bases: TGTGCCAGCACCTTGGGAAACCCACCGGGCAGCTACGAGCAGTACTTC. The chain joins TRBV7-9 to TRBJ2-7; D unclear. Per germline, CDR1 SEHNR and CDR2 FQNEAQ (reference sequence). V was clipped by 7 bases and J by 3 bases, with 22 bases between them. There are 16 residues in the CDR3.